A single sample gave rise to the 29 T cell receptor beta chains below, sequenced in a study of blood T cell repertoires in COVID-19. TCRdb's table, derived via immunoSEQ multiplex PCR, lists solely in-frame clones and lacks some. The sample contains roughly 260,000 clones, roughly 84% of which appear only once. Input material: peripheral blood. Receptor source: a woman between 40 and 55 years old who had recovered from COVID-19.

This chain uses TRBV7-2 with TRBJ1-5; unclear D gene. The CDR3 has 15 residues. Trimming removed 1 base at V and 4 bases at J, with 11 bases between. Germline V gene sequence: CDR1 SGHTA, CDR2 FQGNSA. CDR3 amino acids: CASSLEVRGNQPQHF. CDR3 bases: TGTGCCAGCAGCTTAGAAGTTCGAGGGAATCAGCCCCAGCATTTT. The full variable domain, in which reference TRBV7-2 and TRBJ1-5 provide the parts outside the CDR3, is GAGVSQSPSNKVTEKGKDVELRCDPISGHTALYWYRQSLGQGLEFLIYFQGNSAPDKSGLPSDRFSAERTGGSVSTLTIQRTQQEDSAVYLCASSLEVRGNQPQHFGDGTRLSIL.

The chain joins TRBV6-5 to TRBJ1-5; D gene ambiguous. V lost 6 bases and J lost 3, with 12 bases in between. This CDR3 is 14 amino acids long. Germline V gene lookup returns CDR1 MNHEY and CDR2 SVGAGI. The CDR3 sequence is CASSLAGPNQPQHF. CDR3 in DNA: TGTGCCAGCAGCCTGGCAGGCCCCAATCAGCCCCAGCATTTT.

This rearrangement joins TRBV28 to TRBJ2-6; a weak D match, TRBD2 (6 bases). The length of the CDR3 is 15 residues. V lost 10 bases to trimming and J lost 4 bases, with 17 bases between them. Germline lookup yields CDR1 MDHEN and CDR2 SYDVKM. CDR3 nucleotide sequence: TGTGCCATTGCGCCGGGGGTTTCCGGGGCCAACGTCCTGACTTTC. Amino acids: CAIAPGVSGANVLTF.

The CDR3 coding sequence is TGTGCCACCAGTAGTGGAGGGTCAGTCGATCAGCCCCAGCATTTT. It yields the protein CATSSGGSVDQPQHF. This sequence joins TRBV15 and TRBJ1-5, with unresolved D. The germline CDR1 and CDR2 sequences are LNHNV and YYDKDF (reference sequence). This CDR3 is built from 15 residues. Trimming shortened V by 6 bases and J by 5 bases, and 17 bases separated the two germline ends.

This chain connects TRBV15 to TRBJ2-3; the match to TRBD2 covers 13 bases. V lost 5 bases, J lost 6 bases, and 8 bases stayed unmatched. The CDR3 has 16 residues. Germline V gene data show CDR1 as LNHNV and CDR2 as YYDKDF (reference sequence). The chain's CDR3 is CATSSSLAGGLDTQYF. CDR3 sequence (DNA): TGTGCCACCAGCTCCTCACTAGCGGGGGGGCTGGATACGCAGTATTTT.

J is TRBJ2-1 and V is TRBV15, with D perhaps TRBD2 (6 bases). Trimming removed 0 bases from V and 6 bases from J, with 15 bases in between. CDR3 length equals 16 residues. Germline CDR1 is LNHNV and CDR2 is YYDKDF (reference sequence). CDR3 bases: TGTGCCACCAGCAGAGATCCAAGGAGGGCCCCCAATGAGCAGTTCTTC. This sequence encodes CATSRDPRRAPNEQFF. Together with reference TRBV15 and TRBJ2-1, the CDR3 gives the full variable domain: DAMVIQNPRYQVTQFGKPVTLSCSQTLNHNVMYWYQQKSSQAPKLLFHYYDKDFNNEADTPDNFQSRRPNTSFCFLDIRSPGLGDTAMYLCATSRDPRRAPNEQFFGPGTRLTVL.

The rearrangement uses TRBV11-3 and TRBJ2-3; 9 bases are shared with TRBD1. The CDR3 spans 15 residues. Germline V lookup: CDR1 SGHNT, CDR2 YENEEA. The V and J ends lost 4 bases and 3 bases, in that order; junction bases with no gene match: 5. The CDR3 DNA sequence: TGTGCCAGCAGCTACTCCGGGACAGGGACAGATACGCAGTATTTT. Amino acid sequence: CASSYSGTGTDTQYF.

The chain couples TRBV9 to TRBJ2-3; 8 bases are a match to TRBD2. Trimming removed 0 bases from V and 11 bases from J; junction bases left unmatched: 11. Germline V gene sequence: CDR1 SGDLS, CDR2 YYNGEE. The CDR3 sequence is 15 residues long. CDR3 loop: CASSVASGGEMKQYF. The CDR3 DNA sequence: TGTGCCAGCAGCGTAGCGAGCGGGGGAGAGATGAAGCAGTATTTT.

The chain uses TRBV4-3 and TRBJ1-1, with 11 positions matching TRBD1. V shed 1 base, J shed 5 bases, and the junction held 3 bases outside the gene matches. Per the germline V gene, CDR1 is LGHNA and CDR2 is YSLEER. This CDR3 spans 15 amino acids. The CDR3 here is CASSQAGTGGTEAFF. The DNA for the CDR3 is TGCGCCAGCAGCCAAGCCGGGACAGGGGGGACTGAAGCTTTCTTT.

V and J are TRBV2 and TRBJ2-1, with D hard to call. CDR1 and CDR2 from the germline V gene are SNHLY and FYNNEI. The CDR3 runs 13 residues. V lost 10 bases and J 2 bases, leaving 12 bases between the germline ends. The CDR3 sequence: CATTGSPYNEQFF. As DNA, the CDR3 is TGTGCCACCACCGGGTCCCCCTACAATGAGCAGTTCTTC. Looking up the rest from reference TRBV2 and TRBJ2-1 gives the full variable domain: EPEVTQTPSHQVTQMGQEVILRCVPISNHLYFYWYRQILGQKVEFLVSFYNNEISEKSEIFDDQFSVERPDGSNFTLKIRSTKLEDSAMYFCATTGSPYNEQFFGPGTRLTVL.

This clone was counted a single time. The chain uses TRBV7-9 and TRBJ2-7; 12 bases match TRBD2. CDR3 length: 15 amino acids. V dropped 5 bases and J dropped 1; count of bases not matched to a gene: 3. Germline CDR1 reads SEHNR; CDR2 reads FQNEAQ (reference sequence). CDR3 sequence (DNA): TGTGCCAGCAGCCTAACTAGCGGGGGGTCCTACGAGCAGTACTTC. Translating it yields CASSLTSGGSYEQYF.

Regarding this clone: This sample includes further DNA sequences coding for the same CDR3. The rearrangement links TRBV2 to TRBJ1-6; 9 bases agree with TRBD1. There are 13 residues in the CDR3. With 6 bases clipped from V and 7 bases from J, the junction kept 1 base outside the gene matches. Germline V gene lookup returns CDR1 SNHLY and CDR2 FYNNEI. CDR3 nucleotide sequence: TGTGCCAGCAGGGACAGGGGCAATTCACCCCTCCACTTT. It yields the protein CASRDRGNSPLHF. The full variable domain, its missing parts supplied by reference TRBV2 and TRBJ1-6, is EPEVTQTPSHQVTQMGQEVILRCVPISNHLYFYWYRQILGQKVEFLVSFYNNEISEKSEIFDDQFSVERPDGSNFTLKIRSTKLEDSAMYFCASRDRGNSPLHFGNGTRLTVT.

V usage is TRBV5-6 and J usage is TRBJ1-2, with 7 bases identical to TRBD1. The CDR3 has 14 residues. V was clipped by 4 bases and J by 4 bases; unmatched bases: 7. CDR1 SGHDT and CDR2 YYEEEE come from the germline V gene. The CDR3 loop is CASSETGIGYGYTF. The DNA of the CDR3 is TGTGCCAGCAGCGAGACAGGGATCGGCTATGGCTACACCTTC.

This clone has only one observation. The genes are TRBV27 and TRBJ2-7; maybe TRBD1 (6 bases). The V end was cut by 1 base, the J end by 4 bases, with 20 bases between. Looked up from germline, CDR1 is MNHEY and CDR2 is SMNVEV (reference sequence). This CDR3 region has 17 residues. This CDR3 reads CASSLFGQQERRYEQYF. As DNA, the CDR3 is TGTGCCAGCAGTTTATTTGGACAGCAAGAGAGGCGATACGAGCAGTACTTC.

This chain links TRBV5-1 with TRBJ1-2, with TRBD1 matching 7 bases. V was clipped by 2 bases and J by 6 bases; unmatched bases: 10. This CDR3 contains 15 residues. CDR1 is SGHRS and CDR2 is YFSETQ in the germline V gene. The CDR3 here is CASSLTTGSDNGYTF. For the CDR3, the DNA is TGCGCCAGCAGCTTAACGACAGGGTCGGATAATGGCTACACCTTC.

The rearrangement links TRBV5-1 to TRBJ1-3, with D hard to call. V gave up 4 bases and J gave up 0 bases, with 11 bases separating them. Germline CDR1 is SGHRS and CDR2 is YFSETQ. The CDR3 covers 15 residues. The CDR3: CASSTEPNSGNTIYF. CDR3 DNA: TGCGCCAGCAGCACGGAGCCTAACTCTGGAAACACCATATATTTT.

The J gene is TRBJ1-2, the V gene TRBV7-2, with D unclear. Germline-derived CDR1 and CDR2 are SGHTA and FQGNSA. V gave up 1 base and J gave up 5 bases, with 5 bases separating them. The CDR3 totals 12 residues. The CDR3 region is CASSLGQYGYTF. CDR3 DNA sequence: TGTGCCAGCAGCTTAGGCCAGTATGGCTACACCTTC.

The chain combines TRBV16 with TRBJ2-1; 7 nucleotides line up with TRBD1. The CDR3 length is 15 residues. Germline V gene data show CDR1 as KGHSY and CDR2 as FQNENV. V lost 1 base and J lost 4; bases outside the gene matches: 4. CDR3 sequence: CASSQFPGQYNEQFF. The CDR3 nucleotides read TGTGCCAGCAGCCAATTTCCGGGACAGTACAATGAGCAGTTCTTC.

The gene calls are TRBV19 and TRBJ2-7; D remains ambiguous. V lost 6 bases to trimming and J lost 0 bases, with 9 bases between them. Germline CDR1 reads LNHDA; CDR2 reads SQIVND (reference sequence). CDR3 size: 13 residues. The CDR3, as DNA: TGTGCCAGTAGCCTACAGAGCTCCTACGAGCAGTACTTC. It specifies CASSLQSSYEQYF.

The V gene is TRBV4-2, the J gene TRBJ2-5; no firm D call. The ends were cut back, 0 bases at V and 7 bases at J, with 18 bases in the middle. The CDR3 is 16 residues long. Germline-derived CDR1 and CDR2 are LGHNA and YNFKEQ. Here the CDR3 DNA reads TGTGCCAGCAGCCAAGATATCGATTTGCGCAAGAGGACCCAGTACTTC. This codes for CASSQDIDLRKRTQYF.

The V and J genes are TRBV6-2 or TRBV6-3 and TRBJ1-2; tentative D call: TRBD1 (5 bases). The germline gives CDR1 MNHEY, CDR2 SVGEGT. This CDR3 has 12 residues. V lost 5 bases to trimming and J lost 3 bases, with 7 bases between them. The CDR3 DNA sequence: TGTGCCAGCAGTCTACAGGACTATGGCTACACCTTC. Its protein is CASSLQDYGYTF.

The rearrangement joins TRBV2 to TRBJ1-5; D is undetermined. Germline V lookup: CDR1 SNHLY, CDR2 FYNNEI. Deletions cut 6 bases from V and 1 base from J, with 7 bases between. There are 13 residues in the CDR3. The CDR3 DNA reads as TGTGCCAGCAGGCGTGAGAGCAATCAGCCCCAGCATTTT. Translating gives CASRRESNQPQHF.

This clone was counted only a few times. J is TRBJ2-2 and V is TRBV30; TRBD2 matches at 11 bases. The V gene end was trimmed by 4 bases and the J gene end by 6 bases; junction bases not matched to a gene: 7. Per germline, CDR1 GTSNPN and CDR2 SVGIG (reference sequence). This CDR3 is 15 amino acids long. The CDR3 nucleotides are TGTGCCTGGACCCCACCGGGACTAGCGGCCGGGGAGCTGTTTTTT. This encodes CAWTPPGLAAGELFF. Together with reference TRBV30 and TRBJ2-2, the CDR3 gives the full variable domain: SQTIHQWPATLVQPVGSPLSLECTVEGTSNPNLYWYRQAAGRGLQLLFYSVGIGQISSEVPQNLSASRPQDRQFILSSKKLLLSDSGFYLCAWTPPGLAAGELFFGEGSRLTVL.

The J gene is TRBJ1-5, the V gene TRBV5-1, with D maybe TRBD1 (6 bases). V was cut by 2 bases and J by 7 bases, with 13 bases left in between. The CDR3 contains 14 residues. The germline V gene has CDR1 SGHRS and CDR2 YFSETQ. The CDR3 protein is CASSFGAGDQPQHF. CDR3 DNA sequence: TGCGCCAGCAGCTTCGGGGCAGGGGACCAGCCCCAGCATTTT.

CDR3 sequence: CASSRTGPGIGHEQYF. DNA for the CDR3: TGTGCCAGCAGCAGGACCGGGCCAGGGATCGGGCACGAGCAGTACTTC. The V call is TRBV7-6, the J call TRBJ2-7, with a possible D match to TRBD1 (5 bases). This CDR3 has 16 amino acids. V lost 5 bases, J lost 5 bases, and 22 bases lay in between. Germline V gene sequence: CDR1 SGHVS, CDR2 FNYEAQ.

This chain uses TRBV9 with TRBJ1-1; D remains unclear. The V end was cut by 0 bases, the J end by 1 base, with 10 bases between. The CDR3 loop spans 15 amino acids. Germline-derived CDR1 and CDR2 are SGDLS and YYNGEE. The CDR3 loop reads CASSVVDTGNTEAFF. CDR3 sequence (DNA): TGTGCCAGCAGCGTAGTTGATACGGGGAACACTGAAGCTTTCTTT.

The chain uses TRBV29-1 and TRBJ1-1; 10 bases match TRBD1. V shed 3 bases, J shed 5 bases, and the junction held 15 bases outside the gene matches. CDR1 is SQVTM and CDR2 is ANQGSEA in the germline V gene. CDR3 length: 17 residues. CDR3 coding DNA: TGCAGCGTTGACCCACAACTCGGACAGGGGGGCTTAACTGAAGCTTTCTTT. It is translated as CSVDPQLGQGGLTEAFF. The variable domain in full, completed from reference TRBV29-1 and TRBJ1-1, reads SAVISQKPSRDICQRGTSLTIQCQVDSQVTMMFWYRQQPGQSLTLIATANQGSEATYESGFVIDKFPISRPNLTFSTLTVSNMSPEDSSIYLCSVDPQLGQGGLTEAFFGQGTRLTVV.

V and J are TRBV6-6 and TRBJ1-1; D unclear. The V end was cut by 0 bases, the J end by 8 bases, with 10 bases between. The germline V gene has CDR1 MNHNY and CDR2 SVGAGI (reference sequence). The CDR3 extends over 13 amino acids. The CDR3: CASSYSEMVEAFF. Here the CDR3 DNA reads TGTGCCAGCAGTTACTCAGAGATGGTCGAAGCTTTCTTT.

V and J are TRBV7-2 and TRBJ1-4; maybe TRBD1 (6 bases). Germline loops: CDR1 SGHTA, CDR2 FQGNSA. V lost 1 base and J lost 13, with 13 bases in between. This CDR3 region has 13 residues. CDR3 amino acids: CASSLDRVPALFF. In nucleotides, the CDR3 is TGTGCCAGCAGCTTAGACAGGGTTCCCGCACTGTTTTTT.